This T cell receptor beta chain derives from a study of blood T cell repertoires in COVID-19. This CDR3 spans 13 amino acids. The V end was cut by 5 bases, the J end by 7 bases, with 14 bases between. The V gene's germline CDR1 is MGHDK and CDR2 SYGVNS. TCRdb's copy holds only in-frame clones and misses some; the assay was immunoSEQ multiplex PCR. Among around 300,000 clones listed, 75% to 90% were seen once. Input material: peripheral blood. The chain employs TRBV25-1 and TRBJ1-2; D ambiguous. This clonotype was sampled from a man in his fifties with acute or convalescent COVID-19. CDR3: CASSRSSESGYTF. CDR3 coding DNA: TGTGCCAGCAGTCGCTCCTCGGAGTCTGGCTACACCTTC.